The 16 T cell receptor beta chains below come from one sample, sequenced in a study of T cells in Graves' hyperthyroidism and ophthalmopathy (dated by TCRdb to about 2019). The library was made by multiplex PCR. Sequencer: Illumina HiSeq 2000. The TCR beta CDR3 regions were amplified from RNA transcripts. For the first round of RT-PCR on the TCR CDR3, the HTBI primer set was used together with the Qiagen OneStep RT-PCR kit. TCRdb's own reprocessing of the public reads used fastp at Q25 and MiXCR and kept productive beta chains. Merged by CDR3 protein, the rows form single entries marked with the most common genes and DNA. This sample gives approximately 360,000 distinct CDR3 sequences in total; roughly 25% of them show up just once. Of the sample, 73% is held by the ten largest clones. The sample was blood. Receptor source: a man aged 45-65 years with Graves' hyperthyroidism.

The rearrangement links TRBV19 to TRBJ2-5; D is ambiguous. Trimming left V 10 bases short and J 5 bases short, with 20 bases between. CDR1 and CDR2 from the germline V gene are LNHDA and SQIVND (reference sequence). This CDR3 comprises 14 residues. Written as DNA, the CDR3 is TGTGCCACGTCCCCGGACCCCTGGGCGGAGACCCAGTACTTC. Translated, it gives CATSPDPWAETQYF.

This clonotype was found many times. V and J are TRBV2 and TRBJ2-1, with 7 nucleotides matching TRBD2. With 1 base clipped from V and 9 bases from J, the junction kept 12 bases outside the gene matches. CDR3 length: 16 amino acids. Germline CDR1 reads SNHLY; CDR2 reads FYNNEI. CDR3 nucleotide sequence: TGTGCCAGCAGTGAAGACAGACTAGCTGTCGGTGGTGAGCAGTTCTTC. It specifies CASSEDRLAVGGEQFF.

This clonotype was counted ten times or more. This rearrangement joins TRBV7-2 to TRBJ2-1, with D maybe TRBD2 (6 bases). CDR1 and CDR2 (germline): SGHTA, FQGNSA. The CDR3 loop spans 14 amino acids. V lost 5 bases and J lost 6, with 14 bases in between. The CDR3 nucleotides read TGTGCCAGCAGCGAACGGGGCGGGATCAATGAGCAGTTCTTC. This translates into CASSERGGINEQFF.

V is TRBV2 and J is TRBJ1-4; D ambiguous. The V end was cut by 1 base, the J end by 7 bases, with 7 bases between. Germline V gene data show CDR1 as SNHLY and CDR2 as FYNNEI. The CDR3 sequence is 13 residues long. The DNA of the CDR3 is TGTGCCAGCAGTGAAGGTCCGGTTGAAAAACTGTTTTTT. Its protein product is CASSEGPVEKLFF.

This clonotype was seen a few times. The gene calls are TRBV20-1 and TRBJ2-3; weak D call: TRBD1 (6 bases). Deletions cut 2 bases from V and 5 bases from J, with 8 bases between. The CDR3 length is 12 residues. The V gene's germline CDR1 is DFQATT and CDR2 SNEGSKA (reference sequence). CDR3 sequence reads: CSARRTVDTQYF. CDR3 coding DNA: TGCAGTGCTAGACGGACAGTAGATACGCAGTATTTT.

This clonotype has more than one count but fewer than ten. The V gene is TRBV20-1, the J gene TRBJ2-7; D call uncertain. The V end was cut by 0 bases, the J end by 0 bases, with 12 bases between. CDR1 and CDR2 from the germline V gene are DFQATT and SNEGSKA (reference sequence). This CDR3 has 15 amino acids. CDR3 DNA sequence: TGCAGTGCTAGAGATAGTGGCGGCACCTCCTACGAGCAGTACTTC. It translates to CSARDSGGTSYEQYF.

The V gene is TRBV5-5, the J gene TRBJ2-5; 7 positions match TRBD1. This CDR3 has 15 amino acids. J was trimmed by 1 base and V by 2 bases; bases with no gene match: 5. Germline loops: CDR1 SGHKS, CDR2 YYEKEE (reference sequence). The CDR3 loop is CASSFGTAIQETQYF. The CDR3 DNA reads as TGTGCCAGCAGCTTTGGGACAGCGATCCAAGAGACCCAGTACTTC.

This clonotype was recorded many times. The gene calls are TRBV11-3 and TRBJ2-1, with 10 bases aligning to TRBD2. Germline V lookup: CDR1 SGHNT, CDR2 YENEEA. This CDR3 has 15 amino acids. J lost 5 bases, V lost 6 bases, and 7 bases had no gene match. The CDR3 sequence: CASRLGLAKHNEQFF. CDR3 bases: TGTGCCAGCAGACTGGGACTAGCGAAACACAATGAGCAGTTCTTC.

The chain has TRBV7-2 and TRBJ1-3, with D unresolved. The CDR3 covers 13 residues. V gave up 5 bases and J gave up 4 bases, with 9 bases separating them. The germline V gene encodes CDR1 SGHTA and CDR2 FQGNSA. CDR3 loop: CASSTRDGNTIYF. CDR3 nucleotides: TGTGCCAGCAGCACGAGAGACGGAAACACCATATATTTT.

This rearrangement joins TRBV11-2 to TRBJ2-7; D call uncertain. This CDR3 has 13 residues. Germline V gene sequence: CDR1 SGHAT, CDR2 FQNNGV. Trimming stripped 0 bases from V and 5 bases from J, with 8 bases between. The CDR3 bases are TGTGCCAGCAGCTTAGATGTCACTAACGAGCAGTACTTC. Its protein is CASSLDVTNEQYF.

The table lists this clonotype with a few counts. V usage is TRBV6-1 and J usage is TRBJ2-5; TRBD2 agrees at 10 bases. V trimming: 4 bases; J trimming: 4 bases; junction bases outside the gene matches: 9. CDR1 is MNHNS and CDR2 is SASEGT in the germline V gene. The CDR3 extends over 16 amino acids. CDR3 amino acids: CASSAEGGTSAETQYF. The CDR3 nucleotides read TGTGCCAGCAGTGCAGAAGGAGGGACTAGCGCAGAGACCCAGTACTTC.

This clonotype turned up a few times. This chain links TRBV20-1 with TRBJ1-2, with TRBD1 matching over 7 bases. The CDR3 has 14 amino acids. Germline loops: CDR1 DFQATT, CDR2 SNEGSKA (reference sequence). The V gene end was trimmed by 0 bases and the J gene end by 3 bases; junction bases not matched to a gene: 4. The DNA for the CDR3 is TGCAGTGCTAGAGAGCAGGGGGTGGACTATGGCTACACCTTC. Protein sequence: CSAREQGVDYGYTF.

The V gene is TRBV5-6, the J gene TRBJ1-3; TRBD1 matches 7 bases. The CDR3 loop spans 15 amino acids. Germline V CDR1 and CDR2: SGHDT, YYEEEE. V lost 5 bases and J lost 0; bases outside the gene matches: 5. CDR3 amino acids: CASSVRGLSGNTIYF. The CDR3 DNA is TGTGCCAGCAGTGTAAGGGGGCTCTCTGGAAACACCATATATTTT.

The chain has TRBV20-1 and TRBJ2-3, with D unresolved. This CDR3 has 13 residues. The germline V gene has CDR1 DFQATT and CDR2 SNEGSKA (reference sequence). The ends were cut back, 0 bases at V and 2 bases at J, with 6 bases in the middle. CDR3: CSAREEFTDTQYF. The DNA of the CDR3 is TGCAGTGCTAGAGAGGAATTCACAGATACGCAGTATTTT.

This clonotype turned up a few times. This rearrangement joins TRBV6-6 to TRBJ1-1; maybe TRBD1 (5 bases). Germline V gene sequence: CDR1 MNHNY, CDR2 SVGAGI (reference sequence). The CDR3 is 14 amino acids. V was cut by 2 bases and J by 1 base, with 8 bases left in between. CDR3 residues: CASSYGAPNTEAFF. CDR3 sequence (DNA): TGTGCCAGCAGTTACGGGGCCCCGAACACTGAAGCTTTCTTT.

This clonotype was counted between two and nine times. J is TRBJ2-5 and V is TRBV11-3; tentative D call: TRBD1 (6 bases). The V end lost 4 bases, the J end lost 5 bases, and 11 bases lay between the germline ends. The CDR3 sequence is 13 residues long. Germline V gives CDR1 SGHNT, CDR2 YENEEA. For the CDR3, the DNA is TGTGCCAGCAGCTACAGGGATGGGGAGACCCAGTACTTC. This encodes CASSYRDGETQYF.